These T cell receptor beta chains were read from a single sample in a study of blood T cell repertoires in COVID-19. Repertoires were generated with immunoSEQ multiplex PCR, while TCRdb's copy carries only in-frame clones and drops some. The table has 130,000 to 150,000 clones, 75% to 90% seen once. Sequencing was performed on peripheral blood. These receptors came from a woman in her sixties or seventies with COVID-19, enrolled during active disease. Each CDR3 is given with its conserved first and last residue. The order of the fields is D gene, V gene, clone size, J gene, CDR3 protein, CDR3 DNA. The D gene is left open where the match is weak. Clone size is not always given. Where it is, it says once, few, many or a class for expanded clones.

TRBD1,TRBV2,-,TRBJ1-5,CASRGDRALYSNQPQHF,TGTGCCAGCAGAGGAGACAGGGCTCTATATAGCAATCAGCCCCAGCATTTT
-,TRBV18,-,TRBJ1-4,CASSQRPLRNNEKLFF,TGTGCCAGCTCACAGCGGCCCTTGAGGAATAATGAAAAACTGTTTTTT
-,TRBV6-5,-,TRBJ2-2,CASNAGELFF,TGTGCCAGCAATGCGGGGGAGCTGTTTTTT
TRBD1,TRBV7-8,once,TRBJ2-2,CASSFTGVSTGELFF,TGTGCCAGCAGTTTCACAGGGGTTTCCACCGGGGAGCTGTTTTTT
-,TRBV7-8,once,TRBJ1-5,CASSRGQAHSNQPQHF,TGTGCCAGCAGCCGGGGGCAGGCACATAGCAATCAGCCCCAGCATTTT
-,TRBV5-1,-,TRBJ1-3,CASSLAEEATIYF,TGCGCCAGCAGCTTGGCCGAGGAGGCCACCATATATTTT
TRBD1,TRBV19,once,TRBJ1-1,CASSILAGQGLNTEAFF,TGTGCCAGTAGTATTCTCGCGGGACAGGGATTGAACACTGAAGCTTTCTTT
TRBD2,TRBV5-1,-,TRBJ2-5,CASSSGTSGGGETQYF,TGCGCCAGCAGCTCAGGGACTAGCGGGGGCGGTGAGACCCAGTACTTC
-,TRBV27,-,TRBJ1-3,CASSLAGPSGNTIYF,TGTGCCAGCAGTTTAGCAGGTCCCTCTGGAAACACCATATATTTT
-,TRBV3-1/TRBV3-2,once,TRBJ1-2,CASSQERVRGGYTF,TGTGCCAGCAGCCAAGAGAGGGTTCGGGGTGGCTACACCTTC
-,TRBV4-1,-,TRBJ1-1,CASSQGSPLDTEAFF,TGCGCCAGCAGCCAGGGCAGTCCGTTAGACACTGAAGCTTTCTTT
TRBD1,TRBV7-3,-,TRBJ2-1,CASSHGQGEYNEQFF,TGTGCCAGCAGCCATGGACAGGGGGAATACAATGAGCAGTTCTTC
-,TRBV7-2,-,TRBJ2-7,CASSSQDRYEQYF,TGTGCCAGCAGCTCCCAGGATAGATACGAGCAGTACTTC
TRBD2,TRBV4-3,-,TRBJ2-7,CASSRWGGSYEQYF,TGCGCCAGCAGCCGTTGGGGGGGCTCCTACGAGCAGTACTTC
TRBD2,TRBV5-1,few,TRBJ2-5,CASSPLGGGAVETQYF,TGCGCCAGCAGCCCCCTGGGCGGGGGGGCTGTCGAGACCCAGTACTTC
TRBD1,TRBV7-2,few,TRBJ1-2,CASSLDGQGAFHGYTF,TGTGCCAGCAGCTTAGACGGACAGGGGGCGTTTCATGGCTACACCTTC
-,TRBV27,-,TRBJ1-6,CAYRTFWGPLHF,TGTGCCTATCGGACTTTTTGGGGACCCCTCCACTTT